The rows below give T cell receptor beta chains drawn from one sample of a study of T cell clusters in autoimmune cytopenias. From the multiplex PCR reads, TCRdb lists one entry per CDR3 protein and no DNA. Here the sample table reports 4,500 to 5,500 distinct CDR3 sequences. This same sample was also taken into another study, of T cell repertoires in aging, cancer and after chemotherapy.

Sequenced material: peripheral blood. The receptors derive from a human donor with chronic lymphocytic leukemia. The donor label of this sample is uncertain. Both conserved end residues are part of each CDR3. Each record gives: clone size, J gene, V gene, CDR3 protein. A row's size may be missing; if present it is once, few, many or a size class.

>-|TRBJ1-5|TRBV5-5
CASSLGGGRNSNQPQHF
>-|TRBJ2-3|TRBV10-2
CASRLGLAGTDTQYF
>medium-sized|TRBJ2-1|TRBV5-5
CASSSGLAGSEFF
>-|TRBJ2-1|TRBV20-1
CSAPIRGGRYNEQFF
>-|TRBJ2-3|TRBV5-4
CASSRTSGGTDTQYF
>medium-sized|TRBJ2-1|TRBV6-5
CASSPSGFYNEQFF
>medium-sized|TRBJ1-3|TRBV13
CASSFWDSGNTIYF
>-|TRBJ2-3|TRBV20-1
CSARTIAGASTDTQYF
>-|TRBJ2-3|TRBV7-9
CASSLQGADTQYF
>medium-sized|TRBJ2-5|TRBV7-6
CASSPLISGGRETQYF
>-|TRBJ2-2|TRBV7-2
CASSLAQGTANTGELFF
>-|TRBJ2-1|TRBV11-1
CASSSPTGLAGGSSYNEQFF
>-|TRBJ1-5|TRBV6-1
CASSEVQGTQPQHF
>medium-sized|TRBJ1-2|TRBV29-1
CSVESNGYGYTF
>-|TRBJ2-2|TRBV5-4
CASFQRGGGGAGELFF
>-|TRBJ1-1|TRBV6-5
CASSSWTGEAFF
>medium-sized|TRBJ2-1|TRBV27
CASSLGLGYNEQFF
>medium-sized|TRBJ2-3|TRBV5-1
CASSLGGDTQYF
>medium-sized|TRBJ2-1|TRBV6-2/TRBV6-3
CASTSTGGADEQFF
>-|TRBJ1-6|TRBV4-3
CASSRIQGRPLHF
>-|TRBJ2-3|TRBV6-5
CASSPTSGAASTDTQYF
>medium-sized|TRBJ2-3|TRBV6-5
CASSYSRGFRDTQYF
>medium-sized|TRBJ2-4|TRBV15
CATSRGAGWGDIQYF
>medium-sized|TRBJ2-4|TRBV27
CASSPGQGGNIQYF
>-|TRBJ1-2|TRBV19
CASSITQMERAYGYTF
>-|TRBJ2-2|TRBV7-2
CASSPPGGGNTGELFF
>-|TRBJ1-4|TRBV19
CASKAQGGEKLFF
>medium-sized|TRBJ2-3|TRBV5-4
CASSFRGGPSTDTQYF
>-|TRBJ1-4|TRBV12-3/TRBV12-4
CASRIDRARKLFF
>medium-sized|TRBJ2-3|TRBV6-2/TRBV6-3
CARQQRDTQYF
>-|TRBJ2-7|TRBV11-2
CASSLDSGGRYEQYF
>-|TRBJ2-5|TRBV20-1
CSASTGYQETQYF
>-|TRBJ2-6|TRBV6-5
CASSLTQGSGANVLTF
>medium-sized|TRBJ2-1|TRBV6-5
CASSYGMGRALYNEQFF
>medium-sized|TRBJ1-5|TRBV19
CASSRGGLDQPQHF
>-|TRBJ2-3|TRBV5-8
CASSLEGLATDTQYF
>medium-sized|TRBJ2-3|TRBV12-3/TRBV12-4
CASSLGGGGADTQYF
>medium-sized|TRBJ1-1|TRBV29-1
CSVAGQRWELNTEAFF
>-|TRBJ1-5|TRBV6-1
CASGPRSSYQPQHF
>-|TRBJ1-2|TRBV6-1
CASAGGAYGYTF
>medium-sized|TRBJ2-7|TRBV4-2
CASSQERAEQYF
>-|TRBJ2-3|TRBV5-4
CASRQMAGTSGTDTQYF
>-|TRBJ1-6|TRBV6-5
CASNTRGGFYNSPLHF
>-|TRBJ1-6|TRBV5-1
CASSLVTAGSPLHF
>-|TRBJ2-1|TRBV19
CASSILADRQGEQFF
>-|TRBJ1-1|TRBV5-6
CASSFEGMNTEAFF
>-|TRBJ1-3|TRBV27
CASSLFAGNTIYF
>-|TRBJ2-5|TRBV7-2
CASSWGQGEQETQYF
>medium-sized|TRBJ2-1|TRBV27
CASSLGLRLHSYNEQFF
>-|TRBJ2-7|TRBV6-5
CASSYLPGFDEQYF
>medium-sized|TRBJ2-3|TRBV10-3
CAIRVVAQDTQYF
>-|TRBJ1-6|TRBV2
CASSAQGREGPLHF
>-|TRBJ1-6|TRBV20-1
CSAYFPFGYNSPLHF
>-|TRBJ2-1|TRBV5-1
CASSLDRGGLDEQFF
>-|TRBJ2-4|TRBV27
CASSDTTPSAKNIQYF
>-|TRBJ1-1|TRBV11-3
CASSKRRTEAFF
>medium-sized|TRBJ1-6|TRBV6-5
CASRDRALGFPLHF
>-|TRBJ2-5|TRBV5-1
CASTLTGGSGASQYF
>-|TRBJ1-2|TRBV19
CASSKPFEAGGYTF
>-|TRBJ1-5|TRBV6-5
CASSYPTEPSNQPQHF